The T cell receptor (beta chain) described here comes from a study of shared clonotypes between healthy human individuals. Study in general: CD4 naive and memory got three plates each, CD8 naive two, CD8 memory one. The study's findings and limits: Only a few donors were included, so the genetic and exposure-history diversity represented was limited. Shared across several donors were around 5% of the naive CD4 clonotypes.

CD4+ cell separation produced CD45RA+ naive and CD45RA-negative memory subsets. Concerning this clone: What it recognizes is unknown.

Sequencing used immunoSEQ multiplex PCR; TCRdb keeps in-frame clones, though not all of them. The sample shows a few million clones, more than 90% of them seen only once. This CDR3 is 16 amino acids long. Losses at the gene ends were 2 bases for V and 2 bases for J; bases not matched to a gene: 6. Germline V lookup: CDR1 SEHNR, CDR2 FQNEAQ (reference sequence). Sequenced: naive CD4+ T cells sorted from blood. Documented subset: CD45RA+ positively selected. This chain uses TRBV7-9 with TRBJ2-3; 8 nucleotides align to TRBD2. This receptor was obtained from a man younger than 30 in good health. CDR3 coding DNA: TGTGCCAGCAGCTTAATAGCGGGGCTTTCCACAGATACGCAGTATTTT. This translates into CASSLIAGLSTDTQYF.